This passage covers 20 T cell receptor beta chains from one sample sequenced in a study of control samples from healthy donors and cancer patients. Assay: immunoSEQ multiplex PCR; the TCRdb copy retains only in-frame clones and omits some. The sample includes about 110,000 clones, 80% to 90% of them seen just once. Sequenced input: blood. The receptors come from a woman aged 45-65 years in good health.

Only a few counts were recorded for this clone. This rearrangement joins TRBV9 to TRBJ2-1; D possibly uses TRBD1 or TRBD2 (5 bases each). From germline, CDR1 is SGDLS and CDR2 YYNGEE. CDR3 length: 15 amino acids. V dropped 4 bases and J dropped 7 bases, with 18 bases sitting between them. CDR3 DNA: TGTGCCAGCAGCCCCGGAGGTGGCAGACAGAATGAGCAGTTCTTC. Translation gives CASSPGGGRQNEQFF. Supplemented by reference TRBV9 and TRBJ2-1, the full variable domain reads DSGVTQTPKHLITATGQRVTLRCSPRSGDLSVYWYQQSLDQGLQFLIQYYNGEERAKGNILERFSAQQFPDLHSELNLSSLELGDSALYFCASSPGGGRQNEQFFGPGTRLTVL.

The CDR3 sequence: CASSSGRGYEGYEQYV. The CDR3 DNA reads as TGTGCCAGCAGTTCAGGACGGGGCTATGAGGGCTACGAGCAGTACGTC. The rearrangement joins TRBV11-2 to TRBJ2-7, with D perhaps matching TRBD1 or TRBD2 (5 bases each). The germline gives CDR1 SGHAT, CDR2 FQNNGV. This CDR3 is 16 amino acids long. Deletions cut 6 bases from V and 3 bases from J, with 21 bases between.

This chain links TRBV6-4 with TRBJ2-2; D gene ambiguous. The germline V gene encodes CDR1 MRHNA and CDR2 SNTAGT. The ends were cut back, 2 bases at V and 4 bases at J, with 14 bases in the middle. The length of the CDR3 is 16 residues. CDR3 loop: CASSDGQYSSTGELFF. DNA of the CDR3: TGTGCCAGCAGTGACGGTCAGTACAGCAGCACCGGGGAGCTGTTTTTT.

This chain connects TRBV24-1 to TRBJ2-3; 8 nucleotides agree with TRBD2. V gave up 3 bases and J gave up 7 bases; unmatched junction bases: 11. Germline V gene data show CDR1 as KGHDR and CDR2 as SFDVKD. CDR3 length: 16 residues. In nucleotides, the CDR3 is TGTGCCACCAGTGATCTTACAGGTTCTAGCGGGTATACGCAGTATTTT. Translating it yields CATSDLTGSSGYTQYF.

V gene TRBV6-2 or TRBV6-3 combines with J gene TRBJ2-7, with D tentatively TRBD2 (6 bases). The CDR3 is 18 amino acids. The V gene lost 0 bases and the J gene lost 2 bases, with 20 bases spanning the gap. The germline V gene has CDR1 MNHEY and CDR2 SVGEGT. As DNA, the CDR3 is TGTGCCAGCAGTTACTCGAAGTTCGGGGGTAAAGGGCCCTACGAGCAGTACTTC. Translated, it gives CASSYSKFGGKGPYEQYF.

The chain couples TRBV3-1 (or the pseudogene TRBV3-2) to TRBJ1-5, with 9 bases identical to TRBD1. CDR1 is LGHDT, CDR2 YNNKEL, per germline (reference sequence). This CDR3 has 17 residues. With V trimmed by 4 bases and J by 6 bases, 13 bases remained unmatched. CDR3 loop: CASSRKGGTGSGQPQHF. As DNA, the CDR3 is TGTGCCAGCAGCCGAAAAGGGGGGACAGGGTCCGGTCAGCCCCAGCATTTT.

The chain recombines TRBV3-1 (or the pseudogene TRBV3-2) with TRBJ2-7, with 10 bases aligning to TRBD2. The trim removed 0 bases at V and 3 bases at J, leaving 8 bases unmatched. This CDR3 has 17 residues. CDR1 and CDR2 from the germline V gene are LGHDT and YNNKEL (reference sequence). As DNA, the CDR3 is TGTGCCAGCAGCCAAGATGGAAGCGGGGGGGCTTTCTACGAGCAGTACTTC. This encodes CASSQDGSGGAFYEQYF.

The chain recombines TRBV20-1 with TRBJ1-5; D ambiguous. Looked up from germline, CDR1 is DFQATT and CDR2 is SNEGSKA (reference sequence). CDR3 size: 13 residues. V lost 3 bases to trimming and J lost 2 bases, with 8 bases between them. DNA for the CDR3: TGCAGTGCTAGTCCGGCAGGCAATCAGCCCCAGCATTTT. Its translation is CSASPAGNQPQHF.

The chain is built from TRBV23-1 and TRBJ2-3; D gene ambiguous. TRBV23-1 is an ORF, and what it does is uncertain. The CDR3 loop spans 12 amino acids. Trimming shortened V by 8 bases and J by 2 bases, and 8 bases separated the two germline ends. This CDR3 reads CASPELTDTQYF. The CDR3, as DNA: TGCGCCAGCCCCGAACTCACAGATACGCAGTATTTT.

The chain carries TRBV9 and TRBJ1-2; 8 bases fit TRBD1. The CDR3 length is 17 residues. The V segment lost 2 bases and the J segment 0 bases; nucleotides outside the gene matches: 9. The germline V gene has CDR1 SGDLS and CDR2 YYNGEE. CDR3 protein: CASSVEKTGGSNYGYTF. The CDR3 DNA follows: TGTGCCAGCAGCGTGGAAAAAACAGGGGGTTCTAACTATGGCTACACCTTC.

The DNA of the CDR3 is TGCGCCAGCAGCCAAGGCAGAGCGGTAAGCTCCTACAATGAGCAGTTCTTC. As protein: CASSQGRAVSSYNEQFF. The J gene is TRBJ2-1, the V gene TRBV4-1; TRBD2 is a possible D gene (5 bases). The V end lost 1 base, the J end lost 0 bases, and 13 bases lay between the germline ends. Germline CDR1 is MGHRA and CDR2 is YSYEKL. The CDR3 has 17 amino acids.

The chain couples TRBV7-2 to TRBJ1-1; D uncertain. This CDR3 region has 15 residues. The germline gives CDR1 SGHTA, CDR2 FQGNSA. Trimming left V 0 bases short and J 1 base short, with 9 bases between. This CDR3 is CASSLAQVRNTEAFF. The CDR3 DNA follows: TGTGCCAGCAGCTTAGCCCAGGTCAGGAACACTGAAGCTTTCTTT.

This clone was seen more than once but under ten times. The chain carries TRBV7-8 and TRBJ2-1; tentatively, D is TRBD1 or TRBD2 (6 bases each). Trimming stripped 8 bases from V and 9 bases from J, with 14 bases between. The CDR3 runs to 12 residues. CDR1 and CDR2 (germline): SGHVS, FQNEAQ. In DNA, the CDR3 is TGTGCCAGCCGAGGGGGGTTAGGTGAGCAGTTCTTC. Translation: CASRGGLGEQFF.

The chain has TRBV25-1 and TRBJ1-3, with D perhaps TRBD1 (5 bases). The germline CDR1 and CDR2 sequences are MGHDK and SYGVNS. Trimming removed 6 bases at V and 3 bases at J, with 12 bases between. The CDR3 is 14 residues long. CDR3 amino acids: CASRSGTGGNTIYF. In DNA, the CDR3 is TGTGCCAGCAGGTCAGGGACTGGTGGAAACACCATATATTTT.

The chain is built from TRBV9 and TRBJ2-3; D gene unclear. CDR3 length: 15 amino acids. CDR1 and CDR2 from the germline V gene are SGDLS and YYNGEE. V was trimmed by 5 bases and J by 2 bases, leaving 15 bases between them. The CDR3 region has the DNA TGTGCCAGCAGTCGTAGTACGGCCACCACAGATACGCAGTATTTT. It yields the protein CASSRSTATTDTQYF. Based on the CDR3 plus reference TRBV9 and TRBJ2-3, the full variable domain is DSGVTQTPKHLITATGQRVTLRCSPRSGDLSVYWYQQSLDQGLQFLIQYYNGEERAKGNILERFSAQQFPDLHSELNLSSLELGDSALYFCASSRSTATTDTQYFGPGTRLTVL.

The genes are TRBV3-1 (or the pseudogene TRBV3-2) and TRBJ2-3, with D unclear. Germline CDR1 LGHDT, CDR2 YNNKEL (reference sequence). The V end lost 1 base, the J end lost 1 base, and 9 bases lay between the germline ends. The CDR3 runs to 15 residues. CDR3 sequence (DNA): TGTGCCAGCAGCCAAGGCCTACGGGGCACAGATACGCAGTATTTT. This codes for CASSQGLRGTDTQYF.

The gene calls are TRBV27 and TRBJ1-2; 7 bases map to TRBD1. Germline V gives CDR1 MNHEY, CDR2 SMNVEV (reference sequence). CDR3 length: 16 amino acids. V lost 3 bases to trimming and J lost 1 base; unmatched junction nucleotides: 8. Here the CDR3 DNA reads TGTGCCAGCAGTTTCTATACAGGGGATCTTAACTATGGCTACACCTTC. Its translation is CASSFYTGDLNYGYTF.

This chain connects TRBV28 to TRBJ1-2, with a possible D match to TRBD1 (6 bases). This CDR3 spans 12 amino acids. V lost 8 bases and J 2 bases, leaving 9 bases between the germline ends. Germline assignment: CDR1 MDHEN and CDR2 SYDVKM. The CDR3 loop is CASLQGNYGYTF. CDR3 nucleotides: TGTGCCAGCCTGCAGGGGAACTATGGCTACACCTTC.

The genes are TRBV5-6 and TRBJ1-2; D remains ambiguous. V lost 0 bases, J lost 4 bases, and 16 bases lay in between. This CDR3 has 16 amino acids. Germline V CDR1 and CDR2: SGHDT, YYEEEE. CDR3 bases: TGTGCCAGCAGCTTGGTGGTAACAGTTCCAGTCTATGGCTACACCTTC. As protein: CASSLVVTVPVYGYTF.

The CDR3, as DNA: TGTGCCAGCAGCTTGATTCCCGGTTGGGGGGACAGTATCTACTATGGCTACACCTTC. It yields the protein CASSLIPGWGDSIYYGYTF. The gene calls are TRBV5-4 and TRBJ1-2; TRBD1 matches at 7 bases. The CDR3 contains 19 residues. Germline-derived CDR1 and CDR2 are SGHNT and YYREEE (reference sequence). Germline trimming cut 1 base from V and 3 bases from J; bases unmatched to any gene: 18.